The 32 T cell receptor beta chains reported below all come from one sample, sequenced in a study of shared clonotypes between healthy human individuals. The protocol was immunoSEQ multiplex PCR, while the TCRdb copy is restricted to in-frame clones and leaves out a portion. The profile shows approximately 1.5 million clones, 98% of them singletons. Sequenced material: naive CD4+ T cells sorted from blood. The subset here: CD45RA+ positively selected. The receptors originated from a man aged 30 to 45 in good health.

The rearrangement links TRBV9 to TRBJ2-3; D unclear. The CDR3 contains 13 residues. The V gene lost 1 base and the J gene lost 4 bases, with 7 bases spanning the gap. Germline V CDR1 and CDR2: SGDLS, YYNGEE. CDR3 protein: CASSVNGPDTQYF. CDR3 in DNA: TGTGCCAGCAGCGTAAATGGTCCAGATACGCAGTATTTT.

The chain uses TRBV28 and TRBJ2-5; D might be TRBD1 or TRBD2, each matching 5 bases. The CDR3 runs to 15 residues. V was pared by 5 bases and J by 5 bases, with 18 bases between. The germline CDR1 and CDR2 sequences are MDHEN and SYDVKM. The CDR3 nucleotides are TGTGCCAGCAGTGGTCACACAGGTGGCGGGGAGACCCAGTACTTC. It is translated as CASSGHTGGGETQYF.

The chain employs TRBV7-2 and TRBJ2-3; the D is unclear. Germline CDR1 SGHTA, CDR2 FQGNSA. This CDR3 has 14 residues. V dropped 2 bases and J dropped 2 bases, with 8 bases sitting between them. The CDR3 DNA sequence: TGTGCCAGCAGCTTAAGAGTAACCACAGATACGCAGTATTTT. Protein product: CASSLRVTTDTQYF.

The J gene is TRBJ2-1, the V gene TRBV5-8; 15 bases align to TRBD2. CDR1 and CDR2 from the germline V gene are SGHTS and YDEGEE. There are 18 residues in the CDR3. V was clipped by 4 bases and J by 8 bases; unmatched bases: 13. The CDR3 DNA follows: TGTGCCAGCAGCACGAAGGGACTAGCGGGAGGTTCTTGGGATGAGCAGTTCTTC. Protein product: CASSTKGLAGGSWDEQFF.

The chain recombines TRBV30 with TRBJ2-7; 15 bases map to TRBD2. This CDR3 comprises 16 residues. Germline V gene data show CDR1 as GTSNPN and CDR2 as SVGIG (reference sequence). With V trimmed by 1 base and J by 1 base, 2 bases remained unmatched. CDR3 DNA sequence: TGTGCCTGGAGTGGGGGGACTAGCGGGAGGTCCTACGAGCAGTACTTC. Protein: CAWSGGTSGRSYEQYF.

V and J are TRBV10-1 and TRBJ2-2, with 7 bases matching TRBD2. V dropped 6 bases and J dropped 4; count of bases not matched to a gene: 5. Germline CDR1 is WNHNN and CDR2 is SYGVQD (reference sequence). There are 14 residues in the CDR3. The CDR3 loop reads CASSRPGGTGELFF. CDR3 coding DNA: TGCGCCAGCAGCCGACCGGGAGGCACCGGGGAGCTGTTTTTT.

This clone appeared a single time. The J gene is TRBJ2-7, the V gene TRBV10-2; 8 nucleotides agree with TRBD2. The CDR3 sequence is 16 residues long. Per germline, CDR1 WSHSY and CDR2 SAAADI. After removal of 2 bases from V and 4 bases from J, the junction contained 10 bases not matched to a gene. The chain's CDR3 is CASSETSGGRGYEQYF. In DNA form, the CDR3 reads TGCGCCAGCAGTGAGACCAGCGGGGGTAGAGGGTACGAGCAGTACTTC.

The genes are TRBV28 and TRBJ2-3, with D tentatively TRBD2 (5 bases). The CDR3 sequence is 15 residues long. CDR1 is MDHEN, CDR2 SYDVKM, per germline. V dropped 5 bases and J dropped 1 base, with 13 bases sitting between them. The DNA for the CDR3 is TGTGCCAGCAGTACAGTAGGGCGGGGCACAGATACGCAGTATTTT. Amino acids: CASSTVGRGTDTQYF.

A remark on this clone: Other nucleotide sequences in the sample specify the same CDR3. The chain carries TRBV27 and TRBJ2-3; TRBD1 matches at 8 bases. After removal of 6 bases from V and 3 bases from J, the junction contained 2 bases not matched to a gene. The CDR3 is made up of 13 amino acids. Germline CDR1 and CDR2: MNHEY and SMNVEV (reference sequence). CDR3 loop: CASRGQGTDTQYF. The CDR3 region has the DNA TGTGCCAGCAGAGGACAGGGTACAGATACGCAGTATTTT.

The CDR3, as DNA: TGTGCCACCAGCAGAGATCCGGGACAGGGTGGAACTAATGAAAAACTGTTTTTT. It codes for CATSRDPGQGGTNEKLFF. The chain employs TRBV15 and TRBJ1-4; 9 nucleotides match TRBD1. CDR3 length: 18 amino acids. J gave up 1 base and V 0 bases, and 6 bases lay outside the gene matches. The germline V gene encodes CDR1 LNHNV and CDR2 YYDKDF (reference sequence).

This chain connects TRBV23-1 to TRBJ2-1, with D uncertain. TRBV23-1 falls under the ORF class, with uncertain function. CDR3 length: 11 amino acids. V lost 4 bases, J lost 9 bases, and 7 bases lay in between. The CDR3 reads CASSPGTEQFF. CDR3 DNA sequence: TGCGCCAGCAGTCCGGGCACTGAGCAGTTCTTC.

V gene TRBV10-1 combines with J gene TRBJ2-1; TRBD2 agrees at 7 bases. V lost 4 bases and J lost 8; bases outside the gene matches: 14. This CDR3 has 16 amino acids. Germline-derived CDR1 and CDR2 are WNHNN and SYGVQD (reference sequence). The CDR3 loop is CASSAGGRRRLDEQFF. CDR3 coding DNA: TGCGCCAGCAGTGCGGGCGGGAGACGAAGACTGGATGAGCAGTTCTTC.

This sequence joins TRBV18 and TRBJ2-7; D not certain. CDR1 KGHSH and CDR2 LQKENI come from the germline V gene. The V gene lost 3 bases and the J gene lost 6 bases, with 15 bases spanning the gap. The CDR3 sequence is 14 residues long. CDR3 bases: TGTGCCAGCTCACCCTCTGTCACGGACGGCGAGCAGTACTTC. Amino acid sequence: CASSPSVTDGEQYF.

The genes are TRBV29-1 and TRBJ1-4; D is unresolved. CDR1 and CDR2 from the germline V gene are SQVTM and ANQGSEA. The ends were cut back, 5 bases at V and 7 bases at J, with 11 bases in the middle. The CDR3 is 12 amino acids. CDR3 in amino acids: CSVRHSPEKLFF. In DNA form, the CDR3 reads TGCAGCGTTCGTCACAGTCCTGAAAAACTGTTTTTT.

V is TRBV6-5 and J is TRBJ2-7; 8 bases match TRBD2. The CDR3 has 14 amino acids. The V gene's germline CDR1 is MNHEY and CDR2 SVGAGI. Losses at the gene ends were 6 bases for V and 2 bases for J; bases not matched to a gene: 6. The CDR3 coding sequence is TGTGCCAGCAGGACGAGGCGGGAGGCCTACGAGCAGTACTTC. Translation: CASRTRREAYEQYF.

The chain links TRBV6-5 to TRBJ1-1; D is undetermined. V lost 5 bases, J lost 6 bases, and 13 bases lay in between. The CDR3 is 13 residues long. CDR1 is MNHEY and CDR2 is SVGAGI in the germline V gene. DNA of the CDR3: TGTGCCAGCAGTGACGTCAGGACGGCTGAAGCTTTCTTT. The encoded protein is CASSDVRTAEAFF.

Comment on this clone: This same CDR3 is encoded by further DNA sequences in the sample. The chain has TRBV20-1 and TRBJ1-4; D not certain. There are 11 residues in the CDR3. Germline CDR1 is DFQATT and CDR2 is SNEGSKA (reference sequence). The germline V and J ends were trimmed by 1 base and 8 bases, with 5 bases remaining between them. CDR3 DNA sequence: TGCAGTGCTAGAGTTGGGGAAAAACTGTTTTTT. Residues: CSARVGEKLFF.

The chain carries TRBV28 and TRBJ2-2, with 7 bases identical to TRBD2. Germline trimming cut 5 bases from V and 11 bases from J; bases unmatched to any gene: 11. The CDR3 contains 14 residues. The germline V gene has CDR1 MDHEN and CDR2 SYDVKM. CDR3 in amino acids: CASSPEDTAGELFF. CDR3 in DNA: TGTGCCAGCAGTCCCGAAGACACAGCGGGAGAGCTGTTTTTT. Full variable domain (outside the CDR3, taken from reference TRBV28 and TRBJ2-2): DVKVTQSSRYLVKRTGEKVFLECVQDMDHENMFWYRQDPGLGLRLIYFSYDVKMKEKGDIPEGYSVSREKKERFSLILESASTNQTSMYLCASSPEDTAGELFFGEGSRLTVL.

V usage is TRBV18 and J usage is TRBJ2-1; 10 nucleotides agree with TRBD2. CDR3 size: 15 residues. V was clipped by 4 bases and J by 3 bases; unmatched bases: 3. Germline CDR1 KGHSH, CDR2 LQKENI. The CDR3 bases are TGTGCCAGCTCACGACTAGCGGGTAGCTACAATGAGCAGTTCTTC. It codes for CASSRLAGSYNEQFF.

The CDR3 region is CASKRTGNTDTQYF. In nucleotides, the CDR3 is TGTGCCAGCAAGAGAACAGGCAATACAGATACGCAGTATTTT. The gene calls are TRBV27 and TRBJ2-3; a possible D gene is TRBD1 (5 bases). Per the germline V gene, CDR1 is MNHEY and CDR2 is SMNVEV (reference sequence). V was pared by 7 bases and J by 3 bases, with 14 bases between. The CDR3 extends over 14 amino acids.

The V gene is TRBV7-2, the J gene TRBJ2-3, with 13 bases fitting TRBD2. Losses at the gene ends were 4 bases for V and 4 bases for J; bases not matched to a gene: 14. Germline V lookup: CDR1 SGHTA, CDR2 FQGNSA. The CDR3 consists of 19 residues. The CDR3 spells CASSSYFWTSGRVSDTQYF. CDR3 nucleotides: TGTGCCAGCAGCTCATACTTCTGGACTAGCGGGAGAGTTTCAGATACGCAGTATTTT.

This clone has just one count. CDR3 amino acids: CASSKRNTGELFF. The CDR3 nucleotides are TGTGCCAGTAGTAAAAGAAACACCGGGGAGCTGTTTTTT. The V gene is TRBV19, the J gene TRBJ2-2; unclear D gene. CDR1 and CDR2 from the germline V gene are LNHDA and SQIVND (reference sequence). The V and J ends lost 4 bases and 2 bases respectively, with 5 bases between them. The CDR3 consists of 13 residues.

The chain joins TRBV5-5 to TRBJ2-5, with unresolved D. V was cut by 0 bases and J by 4 bases, with 7 bases left in between. This CDR3 spans 13 amino acids. CDR1 SGHKS and CDR2 YYEKEE come from the germline V gene (reference sequence). The CDR3 sequence is CASSLDGRETQYF. CDR3 in DNA: TGTGCCAGCAGCTTGGATGGCCGAGAGACCCAGTACTTC.

This CDR3 is CATSSRREEKLFF. CDR3 in DNA: TGTGCCACCAGCAGCCGAAGGGAGGAAAAACTGTTTTTT. This chain joins TRBV15 and TRBJ1-4; D unresolved. Between the trimmed V and J ends, which lost 3 bases and 8 bases, there was a span of 10 bases. Looked up from germline, CDR1 is LNHNV and CDR2 is YYDKDF (reference sequence). The length of the CDR3 is 13 residues.

This chain connects TRBV5-5 to TRBJ2-1, with a tentative D call TRBD1 (6 bases). V lost 0 bases and J 4 bases, leaving 11 bases between the germline ends. This CDR3 contains 15 residues. In germline, CDR1 is SGHKS, CDR2 YYEKEE (reference sequence). Here the CDR3 reads CASSLVRGQYNEQFF. In DNA, the CDR3 is TGTGCCAGCAGCTTGGTACGTGGACAGTACAATGAGCAGTTCTTC.

The V and J genes are TRBV9 and TRBJ2-7; 10 nucleotides match TRBD1. V was pared by 4 bases and J by 3 bases, with 7 bases of the junction left unmatched. The CDR3 has 15 amino acids. CDR1 is SGDLS and CDR2 is YYNGEE in the germline V gene. The CDR3 loop reads CASSPLGTGVYEQYF. CDR3 DNA sequence: TGTGCCAGCAGCCCTCTGGGGACAGGGGTCTACGAGCAGTACTTC. Full variable domain (remainder filled in from reference TRBV9 and TRBJ2-7): DSGVTQTPKHLITATGQRVTLRCSPRSGDLSVYWYQQSLDQGLQFLIQYYNGEERAKGNILERFSAQQFPDLHSELNLSSLELGDSALYFCASSPLGTGVYEQYFGPGTRLTVT.

Of note for this clone: The sample holds other DNA sequences that translate to the same CDR3. The V gene is TRBV28, the J gene TRBJ1-1; no firm D call. The CDR3 extends over 12 amino acids. Germline CDR1 and CDR2: MDHEN and SYDVKM. Trimming cost V 2 bases and J 4 bases, with 5 bases left between them. This CDR3 reads CASSLLGTEAFF. Here the CDR3 DNA reads TGTGCCAGCAGTTTACTGGGCACTGAAGCTTTCTTT.

The chain combines TRBV11-2 with TRBJ1-1; 8 bases fit TRBD1. Germline values: CDR1 SGHAT, CDR2 FQNNGV. The trim removed 2 bases at V and 10 bases at J, leaving 18 bases unmatched. CDR3 length equals 17 residues. CDR3 DNA: TGTGCCAGCAGCTTAAGGCGGGGGGACAGGAGAACCCAGGGAGCTTTCTTT. As protein: CASSLRRGDRRTQGAFF.

This chain links TRBV2 with TRBJ2-2; perhaps TRBD1 as D (6 bases). V gave up 10 bases and J gave up 5 bases, with 17 bases separating them. Germline CDR1 and CDR2: SNHLY and FYNNEI. CDR3 size: 14 residues. The CDR3 reads CATRRGRGTGELFF. The CDR3 DNA reads TGTGCCACTCGACGGGGAAGGGGGACCGGGGAGCTGTTTTTT.

The chain has TRBV28 and TRBJ2-5; D could derive from TRBD1 or TRBD2 (5 bases each). This CDR3 has 14 amino acids. The V gene's germline CDR1 is MDHEN and CDR2 SYDVKM. The V end was cut by 7 bases, the J end by 7 bases, with 19 bases between. CDR3 nucleotide sequence: TGTGCCAGCACCAAATGGGGGATCATCGCGACCCAGTACTTC. This codes for CASTKWGIIATQYF.

J is TRBJ2-1 and V is TRBV10-2; TRBD2 agrees at 11 bases. CDR1 and CDR2 from the germline V gene are WSHSY and SAAADI. The length of the CDR3 is 15 residues. V trimming: 6 bases; J trimming: 5 bases; junction bases outside the gene matches: 6. The CDR3 region is CASRTGTSGHNEQFF. CDR3 nucleotide sequence: TGCGCCAGCAGGACCGGGACTAGCGGCCACAATGAGCAGTTCTTC.

This clone has just one count. The chain recombines TRBV5-5 with TRBJ2-2; TRBD2 aligns across 8 bases. The CDR3 is made up of 14 amino acids. CDR1 is SGHKS, CDR2 YYEKEE, per germline (reference sequence). V lost 2 bases, J lost 4 bases, and 1 base stayed unmatched. The CDR3 DNA reads TGTGCCAGCAGCTTTAGCGGGACCACCGGGGAGCTGTTTTTT. Protein sequence: CASSFSGTTGELFF.